Shown below are 13 T cell receptor beta chains from a single sample sequenced in a study of blood T cells in healthy people across ages. The use of a sample-barcoded 5' primer and a J-beta primer mix characterized a second PCR of about 7 to 12 cycles. TCRdb re-analysed the 5' RACE reads in MiXCR, keeping a single row per CDR3 protein. The sample consists of about 1.1 million distinct CDR3 sequences, around two fifths of them appearing once. The sequenced material came from blood. These receptors were taken from a man between 18 and 29 years old in good health.

The CDR3 nucleotides read TGTGCCAGTAGTCCGAGGTTACAGGGGGACCGAAATGAAAAACTGTTTTTT. Protein product: CASSPRLQGDRNEKLFF. The V and J genes are TRBV19 and TRBJ1-4; 8 bases match TRBD1. This CDR3 comprises 17 residues. V lost 5 bases to trimming and J lost 5 bases; unmatched junction nucleotides: 13. Per the germline V gene, CDR1 is LNHDA and CDR2 is SQIVND (reference sequence).

The chain employs TRBV7-2 and TRBJ2-7, with 7 bases fitting TRBD1. Unmatched junction bases numbered 6, after V lost 0 bases and J lost 4 bases. Germline-derived CDR1 and CDR2 are SGHTA and FQGNSA. This CDR3 is 15 amino acids long. CDR3 coding DNA: TGTGCCAGCAGCTTAGCCCACTCGACAGGGTACGAGCAGTACTTC. It specifies CASSLAHSTGYEQYF.

A few counts support this clonotype. The chain is built from TRBV12-3 or TRBV12-4 and TRBJ1-5, with 11 positions matching TRBD1. The junction had 18 bases not matched to a gene; V was cut back by 6 bases and J by 2 bases. The CDR3 consists of 20 residues. CDR3 sequence (DNA): TGTGCCAGCAGACCTCAATCGGACAGGGGGCGTTTGTTGGGCAATCAGCCCCAGCATTTT. Its translation is CASRPQSDRGRLLGNQPQHF.

The chain carries TRBV6-2 or TRBV6-3 and TRBJ2-3, with a weak D call TRBD2 (6 bases). This CDR3 has 15 amino acids. V gave up 5 bases and J gave up 0 bases, with 12 bases separating them. In germline, CDR1 is MNHEY, CDR2 SVGEGT. The CDR3 region has the DNA TGTGCCAGCAGTCAAGGACTATCTAGCACAGATACGCAGTATTTT. Translating gives CASSQGLSSTDTQYF.

This chain connects TRBV7-2 to TRBJ1-2; TRBD1 agrees at 7 bases. The CDR3 loop spans 14 amino acids. CDR1 SGHTA and CDR2 FQGNSA come from the germline V gene. The V segment lost 5 bases and the J segment 4 bases; nucleotides outside the gene matches: 7. CDR3 DNA: TGTGCCAGCAGCGAACAGGGGTTCGGCTATGGCTACACCTTC. It specifies CASSEQGFGYGYTF. Full variable domain (outside the CDR3, taken from reference TRBV7-2 and TRBJ1-2): GAGVSQSPSNKVTEKGKDVELRCDPISGHTALYWYRQSLGQGLEFLIYFQGNSAPDKSGLPSDRFSAERTGGSVSTLTIQRTQQEDSAVYLCASSEQGFGYGYTFGSGTRLTVV.

This clonotype has just a few counts. The V call is TRBV10-3, the J call TRBJ1-2; 7 positions agree with TRBD1. From germline, CDR1 is ENHRY and CDR2 SYGVKD. Losses at the gene ends were 4 bases for V and 8 bases for J; bases not matched to a gene: 4. This CDR3 is built from 12 residues. The CDR3 sequence: CAISVTGEGYTF. The DNA of the CDR3 is TGTGCCATCAGTGTAACAGGGGAGGGCTACACCTTC.

The rearrangement uses TRBV3-1 and TRBJ2-3; TRBD2 matches 8 bases. V shed 0 bases and J 3 bases; nucleotides not matched to a gene: 8. The CDR3 consists of 17 residues. Germline V gives CDR1 LGHDT, CDR2 YNNKEL (reference sequence). The CDR3 DNA is TGTGCCAGCAGCCAAGAAGCGCGGGGGGCTTATACAGATACGCAGTATTTT. This encodes CASSQEARGAYTDTQYF.

The J gene is TRBJ1-4, the V gene TRBV10-3; 7 nucleotides line up with TRBD1. The CDR3 has 15 residues. V was clipped by 2 bases and J by 6 bases; unmatched bases: 6. Germline CDR1 ENHRY, CDR2 SYGVKD. This CDR3 reads CAISEQQGSDEKLFF. CDR3 bases: TGTGCCATCAGTGAGCAACAGGGGAGTGATGAAAAACTGTTTTTT.

This chain joins TRBV4-2 and TRBJ2-1, with TRBD2 identical over 10 bases. TRBJ2-7 matches the DNA end more closely, so the J call is doubtful. The CDR3 covers 17 residues. Germline V gene lookup returns CDR1 LGHNA and CDR2 YNFKEQ. The CDR3 nucleotides read TGTGCCAGCAGCCAAGCGCCTCTAGCGGGGGCCTCGAATGAGCAGTACTTC. Translated, it gives CASSQAPLAGASNEQYF.

This clonotype was seen a few times. This chain links TRBV30 with TRBJ2-3, with a possible D match to TRBD2 (6 bases). Trimming cost V 0 bases and J 9 bases, with 10 bases left between them. This CDR3 contains 12 residues. Germline V gene data show CDR1 as GTSNPN and CDR2 as SVGIG (reference sequence). The chain's CDR3 is CAWSVGRHTQYF. The CDR3 bases are TGTGCCTGGAGTGTAGGGAGGCACACGCAGTATTTT.

The V and J genes are TRBV7-2 and TRBJ2-3, with D possibly being TRBD1 or TRBD2 (5 bases each). The V gene lost 3 bases and the J gene lost 2 bases, with 9 bases spanning the gap. This CDR3 is 14 amino acids long. Germline V gene lookup returns CDR1 SGHTA and CDR2 FQGNSA. CDR3 nucleotide sequence: TGTGCCAGCAGCTTCCCAGGGACCACAGATACGCAGTATTTT. Translating gives CASSFPGTTDTQYF.

The sample holds one count of this clonotype. The chain employs TRBV2 and TRBJ1-3; possibly TRBD1 for D (5 bases). V lost 8 bases and J 7 bases, leaving 15 bases between the germline ends. The CDR3 length is 13 residues. CDR1 SNHLY and CDR2 FYNNEI come from the germline V gene. The CDR3 DNA reads TGTGCCAGCTTAGCGGGGGGGAGTAACACCATATATTTT. It encodes CASLAGGSNTIYF.

This clonotype was seen a single time. The CDR3 sequence: CASSYRRASNQPQHF. The CDR3 DNA reads as TGTGCCAGCAGTTACCGCAGGGCCAGCAATCAGCCCCAGCATTTT. The rearrangement joins TRBV6-2 or TRBV6-3 to TRBJ1-5; possibly TRBD1 for D (5 bases). The CDR3 loop spans 15 amino acids. The ends were cut back, 2 bases at V and 1 base at J, with 9 bases in the middle. Germline values: CDR1 MNHEY, CDR2 SVGEGT.